The sequence of this T cell receptor beta chain was determined in a study of shared T cell receptors in the human thymus. TCRdb keeps only in-frame clones here, not all; method: immunoSEQ multiplex PCR. The data show around 730,000 clones, approximately 85% seen once. This CDR3 is 14 amino acids long. Trimming took off 5 bases at V and 4 bases at J, with 13 bases between the two ends. The V gene's germline CDR1 is SGHVS and CDR2 FQNEAQ. The data also belong to a second study, concerning human thymus T cells. As reported in that work: Donors consisted of healthy Finnish infants (having corrective surgery for congenital heart defects). Thymus tissue for the work was resected from patients undergoing corrective heart surgery. It looked as if thymic and blood repertoires used V and J genes in a biased way. The related literature has documented a marked overlap of thymic repertoires among unrelated individuals.

This clonotype was sampled from a girl in the first two years of life with a congenital heart defect. The material sequenced was thymocytes. The chain has TRBV7-8 and TRBJ2-3; possibly TRBD2 for D (6 bases). The CDR3 loop reads CASSLEGSPDTQYF. CDR3 sequence (DNA): TGTGCCAGCAGCCTGGAGGGGAGTCCAGATACGCAGTATTTT.